This TCR beta chain stems from a study of cytomegalovirus exposure and HLA in healthy donors (dated by TCRdb to the late 2010s). Study-wide context: According to an earlier analysis of 587 of the donors, some 180 million T cells yielded 95 million to 140 million unique TCR beta sequences and 250 to 350 Gb of sequence data. An early release that covered more than 550 HLA-typed donors contained approximately 300 gigabases of sequencing data and around 80 million unique TCR sequences. Among the approximately 430 genotyped donors, 75% to 90% belonged to the genetic ancestry cluster associated with self-reported Caucasian donors. The aim of the study was to test whether cataloging public T cell receptors could identify signatures of past pathogen exposure. The study used immunosequencing to profile the T cell repertoires of 600 to 850 subjects and linked those repertoires to cytomegalovirus serostatus. A separate validation cohort of roughly 120 different subjects was used in addition to the approximately 700-subject first cohort. High-throughput TCR immunosequencing, statistical association of individual TCRs with disease status, and machine learning were combined to predict cytomegalovirus infection status. A later analysis re-analyzed previously published TCR beta repertoires from 666 donors and added high-resolution HLA genotyping to study TCR occurrence patterns. In the later analysis, no new phenotypic data were used to find candidate immune exposures; instead, reliance was placed on TCR beta sequences and their occurrence across donors. To decide whether each TCR beta V gene segment behaved as functional or pseudogenic, an earlier analysis of 587 of the donors relied on high-throughput TCR beta sequencing. Donor age, sex, ethnicity and CMV serostatus were compiled together with the repertoire data. A later genetic analysis used genome-wide SNP genotypes for about 60% of the roughly 700 donors, treating that subset as a discovery cohort. Every discovery cohort repertoire had been produced on one sequencing platform. HLA typing included class I and class II loci at four-digit resolution. Typing coverage varied by locus: roughly 620-640 donors for A, B, C, DRB1 and DQB1; 500 to 550 for DQA1; 606 for DPA1; 400 to 480 for DPB1. A few DR-DQ haplotypes were treated as single units for association and clustering because of strong linkage in the cohort. Among around 400 genotyped donors of the cohort, an average of roughly 230,000 unique TCR beta nucleotide sequences was sequenced per donor, of which 15% to 20% were non-productive.

Trimming removed 7 bases from V and 3 bases from J; the gene matches leave 13 bases unexplained. Sequences MDHEN (CDR1) and SYDVKM (CDR2) are obtained from the germline V gene. From the cysteine up to the phenylalanine, the CDR3 has a length of 17 residues. The DNA shown is the 51-base CDR3, in frame from base 1. Regarding this clone: No antigen is known for it. No per-base quality is available; no much larger clone lies one base away.

Here is what the overall study found, with its caveats: Presence/absence analyses assumed roughly uniform sequencing depth across donors, an assumption that may not hold. In a later analysis, HLA-associated TCR beta chains showed more clonal expansion and lower generation probabilities than non-associated chains that were equally common. Assigning TCR associations to individual alleles was difficult when HLA alleles, especially DR and DQ, strongly co-occurred. It was suggested by the authors that the approach could potentially be generalized to other disease states and immunological phenotypes. A later analysis found that TCR association rates varied across HLA loci, with DRB1 alleles showing the most associated TCRs and HLA-C alleles the fewest. Three of the identified cytomegalovirus-associated TCR beta chains were confirmed in vitro to be specific for cytomegalovirus antigens. V-gene and J-gene trimming of TCR beta chains was associated with a missense DCLRE1C variant in a later genetic analysis, and the association was replicated in an independent cohort. The only immune exposure information available for the cohort was CMV serostatus. In this cohort, only TCR beta chains were sequenced, and detectable features were limited by the absence of alpha or paired-chain data. According to a later analysis, parvovirus B19, influenza, CMV and Epstein-Barr virus appeared linked to several top co-occurrence clusters. About 17 rarely observed V segments, including chromosome 9 orphons, were excluded from the earlier analysis of a few hundred of the donors because counts were too low. The classifier was reported to diagnose cytomegalovirus status with high specificity and sensitivity in both the original and validation cohorts. Because HLA typing was missing for some donors at each locus, association tests included only the typed subset. A further reported finding was that TCR beta sequences accurately predicted the HLA-A and HLA-B alleles for most subjects in the first cohort. A later genetic analysis reported fewer N-insertions in productive TCRs among donors in an Asian-associated ancestry cluster than the roughly 720-donor mean. Specific HLA alleles were associated with 15,000 to 20,000 TCR beta sequences at a false discovery rate of 0.05 in a later analysis. Because the 87-base-pair reads could not distinguish some IMGT-functional V segments, including TRBV6-2 and TRBV6-3, those segments were excluded. A cluster of highly shared sequence variants was judged likely to represent a technical artifact of the sequencing pipeline. Most TCR sequences were seen in very few donors, while some public TCRs were found in many individuals. Linkage disequilibrium might explain the correlated functional status among segregating V segments, but an unknown experimental factor could not be excluded. A total of some 180 TCR beta chains were listed by the study as associated with cytomegalovirus. Broadly in line with IMGT annotations, most TCR beta V segments showed up in productive rearrangements about 90% or about 30% of the time in an earlier analysis of under 700 of the donors. According to a later analysis, most CMV-associated TCR beta chains appeared to be HLA-restricted, and the HLA associations seemed to be driven largely by CMV exposure.

Libraries were made using the immunoSEQ multiplex PCR assay. For the multiplex PCR, a mixture combining 60 forward primers for TCR Vbeta segments and 13 reverse primers for TCR Jbeta segments was used. The CDR3 region of rearranged TCR beta genes was amplified from genomic DNA by a multiplex PCR assay. The Illumina HiSeq System was used to sequence the amplified TCR beta libraries as 87-base-pair reads. The paper's processing steps were these. In a later analysis, some 80 million unique TCR beta chains were counted across the 500 to 850 repertoires, and roughly 9.9 million of these chains were shared by at least two donors. To remove PCR and sequencing errors, raw reads were error-corrected and collapsed into unique sequences using a nearest-neighbor algorithm that merged closely related sequences. Alignment of CDR3 sequences to IMGT reference sequences was used to assign V, D and J gene segments. For a sequence to be retained, a match of at least six nucleotides to both a V gene segment and a J gene segment was required. A rearrangement counted as productive if the CDR3 had no stop codons and remained in frame with V and J, and every other rearrangement counted as non-productive. CDR3 was defined by IMGT convention, running from the second conserved V-encoded cysteine to the conserved J-encoded phenylalanine. In an earlier analysis of 587 of the donors, sequences lacking an unambiguous match to a single V gene segment were excluded. In an earlier analysis of a few hundred of the donors, a V segment was called functional when productive rearrangements were above 56.7%, and segregating when the standard deviation between donors exceeded 5%. A statistical classification framework was built to diagnose cytomegalovirus status from the catalog of TCR beta chain sequences. V and J gene assignment, in a later analysis, came from comparing TCR nucleotide sequences with IMGT/GENE-DB human TR gene sequences. A later analysis assigned CDR3 sequences and most-parsimonious VDJ recombination scenarios with the TCRdist pipeline. In a later analysis, each TCR beta chain was defined by its CDR3 amino acid sequence together with its V-gene family, and reads without a unique V-gene family were excluded. In a later analysis, around 600 highly shared, low-generation-probability nucleotide sequences were removed to address suspected cross-contamination and a sequencing artifact. For each public chain, a later analysis derived a clonal expansion index from normalized ranks of inferred template counts within each repertoire. In a later analysis, generation probabilities were computed using a VDJ recombination model fitted to out-of-frame rearrangements, and the results were checked against IGoR. A later analysis scored TCR-TCR, TCR-HLA and TCR-CMV co-occurrence with hypergeometric tests, applying a repertoire-size bias correction to TCR pairs. In a later analysis, false discovery rates were estimated by permuting HLA or CMV assignments 20 times. In a later analysis, co-occurring TCRs were grouped using DBSCAN, with TCRdist sequence similarity added in when clustering inside HLA-allele-positive subsets. Repertoires with fewer than 30,000 or more than 120,000 public chains were left out of co-occurrence clustering, as were five repertoires with anomalous nucleotide sharing. TCRdb took over this immuneACCESS table, retaining in-frame rearrangements with V and J assigned. Such tables are incomplete; in checked studies, under half of the missing clones stem from an unresolved V gene, and the remainder is unexplained. That table gives V, J and clone size, and the DNA gave D and trimming. The sample includes about 100,000 clones, with about 74% observed a single time. The top ten hold approximately 4.8% of the sample.

The cohort comprised under 700 healthy bone marrow donors. At the time of sampling, every cohort member was nominally healthy, though immune exposures that went unrecorded were likely present. The donor was CMV seropositive and belonged to the group of some 290 seropositive cohort members. A peripheral blood sample was collected from each donor, and TCR beta sequencing was performed on peripheral blood mononuclear cells. Genomic DNA extraction from the blood cell samples was performed with the Qiagen DNeasy Blood Extraction Kit. The sequencing input was PBMCs. Recombination joined TRBV28 with TRBJ2-2; TRBD1 aligns with 8 central bases. The sequence derives from a woman between 18 and 29 years old in good health and CMV-seropositive. The CDR3 reads as follows: CASIPPGQGADTGELFF. Read as DNA, the sequence is TGTGCCAGCATTCCCCCGGGGCAGGGGGCTGACACCGGGGAGCTGTTTTTT.